The 3 T cell receptor beta chains below all came from one sample that was sequenced in a study of tumor-infiltrating lymphocytes in primary liver carcinoma. Constant-region priming of 500 ng total RNA yielded TCR beta cDNA. Amplification in three nested multiplex PCR rounds with slightly modified ARM-PCR gave rise to TCR beta libraries. A C-beta reverse primer was combined with TRBV1-TRBV30 forward primers in the first two PCR rounds, and each round had about 10 cycles. TCRdb reanalysed the multiplex PCR reads using MiXCR and keeps one entry per CDR3 protein. The sample has 200,000 or so distinct CDR3 sequences; about 61% are singletons. Extraction also yielded germline DNA, while blood RNA was obtained from unsorted whole blood. Sequenced input: peripheral blood. Every receptor here comes from a woman aged 60-70 years with primary liver carcinoma and hepatitis B virus infection.

This clonotype appeared many times. This sequence joins TRBV6-5 and TRBJ2-2; tentatively, D is TRBD1 (6 bases). CDR3 length: 16 residues. Per the germline V gene, CDR1 is MNHEY and CDR2 is SVGAGI. Trimming removed 2 bases from V and 2 bases from J, with 12 bases in between. The CDR3 coding sequence is TGTGCCAGCAGTTACGCAGGGGTCGTAAACACCGGGGAGCTGTTTTTT. Amino acids: CASSYAGVVNTGELFF.

This chain's CDR3 is CASSLYGTGGNQPQHF. In DNA, the CDR3 is TGTGCCAGCAGCTTATACGGGACAGGGGGCAATCAGCCCCAGCATTTT. The rearrangement uses TRBV7-9 and TRBJ1-5; 10 bases align to TRBD1. Germline values: CDR1 SEHNR, CDR2 FQNEAQ (reference sequence). Germline trimming cut 2 bases from V and 2 bases from J; bases unmatched to any gene: 3. This CDR3 region has 16 residues.

This clonotype was seen just once. The V call is TRBV11-1, the J call TRBJ2-1; D call uncertain. Per germline, CDR1 SGHAT and CDR2 FQDESV (reference sequence). Trimming stripped 1 base from V and 13 bases from J, with 14 bases between. The CDR3 sequence is 13 residues long. In DNA, the CDR3 is TGTGCCAGCAGCTTAGAGAGTTTGAGGTACCAGTTCTTC. It is translated as CASSLESLRYQFF.